This T cell receptor (beta chain) was identified during a study of T cells in Graves' hyperthyroidism and ophthalmopathy. The CDR3 is 16 amino acids. Per the germline V gene, CDR1 is LGHDT and CDR2 is YNNKEL (reference sequence). Trimming left V 5 bases short and J 5 bases short, with 18 bases between. From RNA transcripts, TCR beta CDR3 regions were amplified. Primed by the HTBI set, a first-round RT-PCR was run on the TCR CDR3. TCRdb recomputed calls from the multiplex PCR reads with MiXCR, one row per CDR3 protein. The sample lists 500,000 to 550,000 distinct CDR3 sequences, 20% occurring once. The specimen sequenced was blood. The receptor was derived from a man in his forties with Graves' ophthalmopathy. V is TRBV3-1 and J is TRBJ2-2, with TRBD1 as a possible D gene (5 bases). This chain's CDR3 is CASSEQARVGTGELFF. CDR3 in DNA: TGTGCCAGCAGCGAACAGGCCCGCGTAGGTACCGGGGAGCTGTTTTTT.